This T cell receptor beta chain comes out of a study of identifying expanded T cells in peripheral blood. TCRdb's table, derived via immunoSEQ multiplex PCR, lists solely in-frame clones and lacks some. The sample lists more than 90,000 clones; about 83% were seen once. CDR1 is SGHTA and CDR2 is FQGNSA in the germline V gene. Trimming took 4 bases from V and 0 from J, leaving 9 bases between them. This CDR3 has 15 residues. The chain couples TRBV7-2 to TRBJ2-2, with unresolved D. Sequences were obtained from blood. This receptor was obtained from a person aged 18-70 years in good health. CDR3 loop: CASSSLPSNTGELFF. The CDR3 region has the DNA TGTGCCAGCAGCTCGCTTCCCTCGAACACCGGGGAGCTGTTTTTT.